The sequence of this T cell receptor (beta chain) was determined in a study of technical replicates of blood from several donors. This table comes from immunoSEQ multiplex PCR, and its TCRdb copy is limited to in-frame clones, with some not included. The sample holds some 87,000 clones; around 96% are singletons and the top ten take 0.3% to 0.35%. The CDR3 spans 15 residues. Germline lookup yields CDR1 SQVTM and CDR2 ANQGSEA. V was pared by 4 bases and J by 5 bases, with 11 bases of the junction left unmatched. Sample: T cells isolated from PBMCs. The receptor was isolated from a human donor in good health. The chain combines TRBV29-1 with TRBJ2-7; 10 bases map to TRBD2. CDR3 sequence reads: CSVARRLAGDNEQYF. Written as DNA, the CDR3 is TGCAGCGTTGCCCGCCGGCTAGCGGGAGATAACGAGCAGTACTTC.